The 13 T cell receptor beta chains given below trace back to one sample, sequenced in a study of cytomegalovirus exposure and HLA in healthy donors. This PCR relied on a set of 60 Vbeta primers and 13 Jbeta primers. Here immunoSEQ multiplex PCR was the method, and the copy in TCRdb shows in-frame clones only, minus some. The sample has about 160,000 clones; roughly four fifths are singletons. The sample taken for sequencing was PBMCs. Source of these receptors: a woman aged 45-65 years in good health and CMV-seronegative.

This clone was seen many times. For the CDR3, the DNA is TGTGCCAGCAGCTTGGACGGTCCAGGGAACGAGCAGTACTTC. It yields the protein CASSLDGPGNEQYF. The V call is TRBV5-4, the J call TRBJ2-7, with D perhaps TRBD1 (5 bases). The germline V and J ends were trimmed by 0 bases and 5 bases, with 12 bases remaining between them. CDR3 length: 14 amino acids. The V gene's germline CDR1 is SGHNT and CDR2 YYREEE (reference sequence).

The gene calls are TRBV11-3 and TRBJ1-1, with D unclear. The germline V gene encodes CDR1 SGHNT and CDR2 YENEEA. This CDR3 spans 13 amino acids. V lost 1 base and J 2 bases, leaving 5 bases between the germline ends. The CDR3 sequence: CASSLGQNTEAFF. CDR3 sequence (DNA): TGTGCCAGCAGCTTAGGACAAAACACTGAAGCTTTCTTT. The full variable domain, rest sourced from reference TRBV11-3 and TRBJ1-1, is EAGVVQSPRYKIIEKKQPVAFWCNPISGHNTLYWYLQNLGQGPELLIRYENEEAVDDSQLPKDRFSAERLKGVDSTLKIQPAELGDSAVYLCASSLGQNTEAFFGQGTRLTVV.

The chain recombines TRBV7-6 with TRBJ2-5; 10 positions agree with TRBD2. CDR1 and CDR2 from the germline V gene are SGHVS and FNYEAQ. Trimming removed 0 bases from V and 0 bases from J; junction bases left unmatched: 4. The CDR3 loop spans 17 amino acids. This chain's CDR3 is CASSLAVAGGYQETQYF. The DNA for the CDR3 is TGTGCCAGCAGCTTAGCGGTAGCGGGGGGCTACCAAGAGACCCAGTACTTC.

The chain is built from TRBV19 and TRBJ1-1; tentative D call: TRBD1 (6 bases). The CDR3 is 13 residues long. V shed 5 bases and J shed 13 bases, with 20 bases lying between them. Germline assignment: CDR1 LNHDA and CDR2 SQIVND (reference sequence). The CDR3 sequence is CASSLRGEGAIFF. The DNA of the CDR3 is TGTGCCAGTAGTCTAAGGGGGGAGGGAGCTATTTTCTTT.

In its sample, this clone was seen a few times. The rearrangement uses TRBV5-5 and TRBJ1-1, with D maybe TRBD1 (5 bases). Trimming took 0 bases from V and 4 from J, leaving 13 bases between them. From germline, CDR1 is SGHKS and CDR2 YYEKEE (reference sequence). This CDR3 is 15 amino acids long. The CDR3 loop reads CASSLDSGRATEAFF. Here the CDR3 DNA reads TGTGCCAGCAGCTTGGACTCGGGCAGGGCCACTGAAGCTTTCTTT.

This clone has just one count. This chain uses TRBV6-5 with TRBJ2-5, with a possible D match to TRBD1 (7 bases). In germline, CDR1 is MNHEY, CDR2 SVGAGI. The CDR3 covers 13 residues. V was trimmed by 6 bases and J by 5 bases, leaving 13 bases between them. Here the CDR3 DNA reads TGTGCCAGCAGGGTGACAGGGAGGGAGACCCAGTACTTC. Translated, it gives CASRVTGRETQYF.

The genes are TRBV28 and TRBJ2-1; TRBD1 agrees at 8 bases. Germline values: CDR1 MDHEN, CDR2 SYDVKM. The CDR3 sequence is 12 residues long. After removal of 5 bases from V and 8 bases from J, the junction contained 2 bases not matched to a gene. CDR3 DNA sequence: TGTGCCAGCAGTCTACAGGGGGATGAGCAGTTCTTC. It translates to CASSLQGDEQFF.

The chain recombines TRBV29-1 with TRBJ2-2; 8 bases fit TRBD1. The V gene end was trimmed by 6 bases and the J gene end by 4 bases; junction bases not matched to a gene: 7. Germline CDR1 is SQVTM and CDR2 is ANQGSEA. The CDR3 runs to 14 residues. The chain's CDR3 is CSVLQGGSTGELFF. The DNA of the CDR3 is TGCAGCGTCTTACAGGGGGGAAGCACCGGGGAGCTGTTTTTT.

The chain employs TRBV10-3 and TRBJ1-3; D not resolved. Trimming pared 10 bases from V and 2 bases from J, leaving 12 bases between. This CDR3 comprises 13 residues. The germline CDR1 and CDR2 sequences are ENHRY and SYGVKD. The CDR3 nucleotides read TGTGCCACCGTCGGTAGAGCTGGAAACACCATATATTTT. Translation gives CATVGRAGNTIYF.

This chain joins TRBV2 and TRBJ1-5, with TRBD1 matching 7 bases. CDR1 and CDR2 from the germline V gene are SNHLY and FYNNEI. The trim removed 3 bases at V and 7 bases at J, leaving 9 bases unmatched. This CDR3 comprises 15 residues. This CDR3 reads CASSEEQGSGQPQHF. CDR3 DNA sequence: TGTGCCAGCAGTGAGGAACAGGGGAGCGGGCAGCCCCAGCATTTT.

This sequence joins TRBV7-2 and TRBJ2-7; a possible D gene is TRBD1 (6 bases). CDR1 SGHTA and CDR2 FQGNSA come from the germline V gene. This CDR3 has 13 residues. Trimming left V 5 bases short and J 6 bases short, with 14 bases between. The CDR3 loop reads CASSPGLGAEQYF. CDR3 in DNA: TGTGCCAGCAGCCCAGGACTGGGGGCCGAGCAGTACTTC.

The V gene is TRBV4-1, the J gene TRBJ2-6; 10 bases are shared with TRBD1. Germline CDR1 MGHRA, CDR2 YSYEKL. Unmatched junction bases numbered 1, after V lost 3 bases and J lost 2 bases. The length of the CDR3 is 16 residues. The CDR3 DNA follows: TGCGCCAGCAGCCAGGGACAGGGGACTGGGGCCAACGTCCTGACTTTC. Amino acid sequence: CASSQGQGTGANVLTF.

V and J are TRBV6-6 and TRBJ2-2; 7 bases line up with TRBD1. Per the germline V gene, CDR1 is MNHNY and CDR2 is SVGAGI (reference sequence). V lost 2 bases and J lost 1; bases outside the gene matches: 4. CDR3 length: 16 residues. CDR3 bases: TGTGCCAGCAGTTACCCGAGGACAGGGAACACCGGGGAGCTGTTTTTT. Encoded protein: CASSYPRTGNTGELFF.